Below, 21 T cell receptor beta chains from the same sample are listed, as sequenced in a study of cytomegalovirus exposure and HLA in healthy donors. The PCR contained 60 Vbeta and 13 Jbeta primers. Clones were sequenced by immunoSEQ multiplex PCR, and TCRdb holds only the in-frame ones, with some missing. The sample has fewer than 300,000 clones; around 86% are singletons. The sample comprised PBMCs. The receptors originated from a man aged 40-49 years in good health and CMV-seropositive.

This clone came up a few times. This chain links TRBV6-5 with TRBJ2-2; the D gene is possibly TRBD2 (5 bases). Germline assignment: CDR1 MNHEY and CDR2 SVGAGI. This CDR3 is built from 16 residues. Trimming cost V 2 bases and J 5 bases, with 15 bases left between them. CDR3 sequence reads: CASSYGGGSGTGELFF. The CDR3 DNA follows: TGTGCCAGCAGTTACGGAGGCGGTTCGGGTACCGGGGAGCTGTTTTTT.

The chain couples TRBV6-5 to TRBJ2-1, with a weak D call TRBD2 (7 bases). The V end lost 0 bases, the J end lost 4 bases, and 13 bases lay between the germline ends. Per the germline V gene, CDR1 is MNHEY and CDR2 is SVGAGI. This CDR3 has 16 residues. This CDR3 reads CASSYSSSGTYNEQFF. Here the CDR3 DNA reads TGTGCCAGCAGTTACTCGAGCAGCGGGACATACAATGAGCAGTTCTTC.

The chain links TRBV7-2 to TRBJ2-4, with TRBD2 as a possible D gene (5 bases). The CDR3 totals 16 residues. Germline V CDR1 and CDR2: SGHTA, FQGNSA. V lost 11 bases and J lost 0, with 20 bases in between. The CDR3 protein is CAESPPKGVAKNIQYF. The CDR3 DNA is TGTGCCGAATCCCCCCCCAAGGGAGTAGCCAAAAACATTCAGTACTTC.

The table lists this clone with a count of one. V usage is TRBV27 and J usage is TRBJ2-7, with TRBD2 identical over 11 bases. This CDR3 is built from 15 residues. Germline-derived CDR1 and CDR2 are MNHEY and SMNVEV (reference sequence). Trimming at V came to 7 bases and at J to 2 bases, leaving 7 bases not matched to a gene. The chain's CDR3 is CASKILAGAAYEQYF. The CDR3 coding sequence is TGTGCCAGCAAAATACTAGCGGGGGCAGCCTACGAGCAGTACTTC.

This clone has a single count. The V gene is TRBV4-1, the J gene TRBJ2-3, with D tentatively TRBD2 (5 bases). CDR1 and CDR2 from the germline V gene are MGHRA and YSYEKL. CDR3 length equals 15 residues. V dropped 1 base and J dropped 4 bases, with 12 bases sitting between them. The CDR3 loop reads CASSQAPGRADTQYF. The DNA of the CDR3 is TGCGCCAGCAGCCAAGCCCCTGGGCGGGCAGATACGCAGTATTTT.

This chain joins TRBV9 and TRBJ2-3, with unresolved D. Trimming stripped 3 bases from V and 1 base from J, with 9 bases between. From germline, CDR1 is SGDLS and CDR2 YYNGEE. The CDR3 totals 14 residues. CDR3 sequence reads: CASSELSRTDTQYF. Written as DNA, the CDR3 is TGTGCCAGCAGCGAACTTAGTCGCACAGATACGCAGTATTTT.

J is TRBJ2-7 and V is TRBV7-9; D not certain. The CDR3 runs 15 residues. The germline V gene has CDR1 SEHNR and CDR2 FQNEAQ (reference sequence). Between the trimmed V and J ends, which lost 0 bases and 0 bases, there was a span of 9 bases. The CDR3 loop is CASSLAVEYSYEQYF. DNA of the CDR3: TGTGCCAGCAGCTTAGCGGTGGAGTACTCCTACGAGCAGTACTTC.

The chain links TRBV6-1 to TRBJ2-1; TRBD2 matches at 16 bases. The germline V gene has CDR1 MNHNS and CDR2 SASEGT. Trimming at V came to 6 bases and at J to 9 bases, leaving 5 bases not matched to a gene. There are 15 residues in the CDR3. DNA of the CDR3: TGTGCCAGCAGGGGGGGGACTAGCGGGAGGGGTGAGCAGTTCTTC. This sequence encodes CASRGGTSGRGEQFF.

The J gene is TRBJ2-1, the V gene TRBV14, with TRBD2 identical over 9 bases. V shed 3 bases and J 3 bases; nucleotides not matched to a gene: 3. Germline V gives CDR1 SGHDN, CDR2 FVKESK. CDR3 length: 15 amino acids. For the CDR3, the DNA is TGTGCCAGCAGCCATTTAGCGGGAGTCTACAATGAGCAGTTCTTC. It yields the protein CASSHLAGVYNEQFF.

The gene calls are TRBV11-2 and TRBJ2-7; 8 bases fit TRBD1. The V gene's germline CDR1 is SGHAT and CDR2 FQNNGV. CDR3 length: 14 amino acids. J gave up 7 bases and V 3 bases, and 8 bases lay outside the gene matches. The DNA of the CDR3 is TGTGCCAGCAGCTTTGGGACAGGTTCTTATGAGCAGTACTTC. As protein: CASSFGTGSYEQYF.

The chain couples TRBV6-1 to TRBJ1-5; 7 bases fit TRBD1. This CDR3 is 13 amino acids long. Trimming removed 5 bases from V and 6 bases from J; junction bases left unmatched: 4. Germline assignment: CDR1 MNHNS and CDR2 SASEGT. The CDR3 protein is CASSPGGSQPQHF. CDR3 bases: TGTGCCAGCAGTCCAGGGGGTAGTCAGCCCCAGCATTTT.

J is TRBJ2-1 and V is TRBV5-8; 9 nucleotides agree with TRBD2. CDR1 and CDR2 from the germline V gene are SGHTS and YDEGEE. The CDR3 loop spans 19 amino acids. J was trimmed by 0 bases and V by 0 bases; bases with no gene match: 10. Here the CDR3 DNA reads TGTGCCAGCAGCTTGGATGCTAGCGGGACTAGCAGCTCCTACAATGAGCAGTTCTTC. Residues: CASSLDASGTSSSYNEQFF.

This rearrangement joins TRBV10-1 to TRBJ2-7; 8 bases are shared with TRBD1. This CDR3 region has 15 residues. Per germline, CDR1 WNHNN and CDR2 SYGVQD (reference sequence). V lost 6 bases and J lost 1; bases outside the gene matches: 8. The CDR3 sequence: CASSPDRVGSYEQYF. In DNA form, the CDR3 reads TGCGCCAGCAGCCCGGACAGGGTCGGGTCCTACGAGCAGTACTTC.

This clone has only one observation. Other DNA sequences in the sample encode the same CDR3. V gene TRBV11-2 combines with J gene TRBJ2-7, with 9 bases that match TRBD2. Trimming cost V 2 bases and J 0 bases; bases outside gene matches: 2. In germline, CDR1 is SGHAT, CDR2 FQNNGV. CDR3 length: 15 residues. The CDR3 region is CASSLTSGPSYEQYF. In DNA form, the CDR3 reads TGTGCCAGCAGCTTAACTAGCGGGCCCTCCTACGAGCAGTACTTC. Full variable domain (missing parts from reference TRBV11-2 and TRBJ2-7): EAGVAQSPRYKIIEKRQSVAFWCNPISGHATLYWYQQILGQGPKLLIQFQNNGVVDDSQLPKDRFSAERLKGVDSTLKIQPAKLEDSAVYLCASSLTSGPSYEQYFGPGTRLTVT.

This chain joins TRBV7-9 and TRBJ1-1; TRBD1 aligns across 9 bases. CDR1 is SEHNR and CDR2 is FQNEAQ in the germline V gene (reference sequence). The length of the CDR3 is 17 residues. V lost 5 bases, J lost 6 bases, and 16 bases stayed unmatched. The CDR3 sequence: CASSPGTGILGFSEAFF. The CDR3 nucleotides are TGTGCCAGCAGCCCCGGGACAGGGATTCTTGGTTTCTCTGAAGCTTTCTTT.

The gene calls are TRBV19 and TRBJ1-6; D remains unclear. Germline loops: CDR1 LNHDA, CDR2 SQIVND (reference sequence). CDR3 length equals 12 residues. V was pared by 5 bases and J by 7 bases, with 6 bases between. The chain's CDR3 is CASSSSNSPLHF. DNA for the CDR3: TGTGCCAGTAGTTCGTCCAATTCACCCCTCCACTTT.

The chain combines TRBV4-2 with TRBJ2-1; TRBD1 might be the D (6 bases). The CDR3 runs to 16 residues. Germline V CDR1 and CDR2: LGHNA, YNFKEQ. V was shortened by 1 base and J by 5 bases, with 15 bases between the two germline ends. CDR3 in amino acids: CASSQALGQPDNEQFF. The CDR3 bases are TGTGCCAGCAGCCAAGCACTAGGACAGCCCGACAATGAGCAGTTCTTC.

The V gene is TRBV9, the J gene TRBJ2-3; TRBD1 matches at 9 bases. Trimming at V came to 4 bases and at J to 6 bases, leaving 6 bases not matched to a gene. The CDR3 length is 14 residues. Germline V gives CDR1 SGDLS, CDR2 YYNGEE. CDR3: CASSTRTGDDTQYF. The CDR3 nucleotides read TGTGCCAGCAGCACCCGGACAGGGGACGATACGCAGTATTTT.

This clone showed up just once. CDR3 sequence reads: CASSSGTRSNEQFF. The CDR3 DNA follows: TGTGCCAGCAGCAGCGGGACTAGAAGCAATGAGCAGTTCTTC. The chain carries TRBV7-6 and TRBJ2-1; 8 nucleotides line up with TRBD2. The CDR3 runs to 14 residues. Germline V CDR1 and CDR2: SGHVS, FNYEAQ. The junction had 6 bases not matched to a gene; V was cut back by 5 bases and J by 6 bases.

This chain connects TRBV9 to TRBJ2-1; TRBD2 matches at 7 bases. The CDR3 sequence is 16 residues long. After removal of 0 bases from V and 6 bases from J, the junction contained 9 bases not matched to a gene. CDR1 is SGDLS, CDR2 YYNGEE, per germline. This chain's CDR3 is CASSVGSTLAANEQFF. As DNA, the CDR3 is TGTGCCAGCAGCGTAGGTTCTACCCTAGCGGCCAATGAGCAGTTCTTC.

The chain joins TRBV7-9 to TRBJ2-7; the match to TRBD1 covers 9 bases. Germline CDR1 is SEHNR and CDR2 is FQNEAQ (reference sequence). The trim removed 1 base at V and 3 bases at J, leaving 4 bases unmatched. The CDR3 sequence is 15 residues long. Here the CDR3 reads CASSLDRTGDYEQYF. CDR3 bases: TGTGCCAGCAGCTTAGACCGGACAGGGGACTACGAGCAGTACTTC.